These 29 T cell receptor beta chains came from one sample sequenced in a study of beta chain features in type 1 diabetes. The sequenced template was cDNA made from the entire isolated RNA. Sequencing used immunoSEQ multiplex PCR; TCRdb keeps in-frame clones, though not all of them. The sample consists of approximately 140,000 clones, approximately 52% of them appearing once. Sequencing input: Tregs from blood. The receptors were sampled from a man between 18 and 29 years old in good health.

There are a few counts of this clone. The CDR3 nucleotides are TGTGCCAGCAGCAGAAACCCTAGCGGGCCCAATGAGCAGTTCTTC. This gives the protein CASSRNPSGPNEQFF. This sequence joins TRBV11-2 and TRBJ2-1; TRBD2 aligns across 8 bases. Germline-derived CDR1 and CDR2 are SGHAT and FQNNGV. The CDR3 consists of 15 residues. V lost 5 bases, J lost 6 bases, and 9 bases stayed unmatched.

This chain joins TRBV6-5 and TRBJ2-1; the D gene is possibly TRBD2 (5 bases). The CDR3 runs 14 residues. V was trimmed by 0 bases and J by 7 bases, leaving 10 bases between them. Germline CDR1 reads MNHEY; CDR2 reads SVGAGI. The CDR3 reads CASSYSTSRNEQFF. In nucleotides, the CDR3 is TGTGCCAGCAGTTACTCTACTAGTCGAAATGAGCAGTTCTTC.

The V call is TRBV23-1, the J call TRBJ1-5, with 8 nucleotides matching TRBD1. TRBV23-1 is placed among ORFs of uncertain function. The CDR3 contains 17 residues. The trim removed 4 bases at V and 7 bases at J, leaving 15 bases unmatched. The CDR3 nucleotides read TGCGCCAGCAGTCGGCGATGTTGGACAGGGTTGGACCAGCCCCAGCATTTT. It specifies CASSRRCWTGLDQPQHF.

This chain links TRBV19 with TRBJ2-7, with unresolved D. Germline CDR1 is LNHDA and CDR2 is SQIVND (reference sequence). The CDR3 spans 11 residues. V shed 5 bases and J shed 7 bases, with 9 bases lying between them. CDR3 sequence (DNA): TGTGCCAGTAGTTCGCGCTGGGAGCAGTACTTC. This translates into CASSSRWEQYF.

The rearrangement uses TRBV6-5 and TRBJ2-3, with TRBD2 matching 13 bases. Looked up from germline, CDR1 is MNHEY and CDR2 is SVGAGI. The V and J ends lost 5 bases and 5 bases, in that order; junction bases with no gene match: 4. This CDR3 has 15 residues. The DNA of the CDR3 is TGTGCCAGCAGTCAACTAGCGGGGGGGATAGATACGCAGTATTTT. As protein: CASSQLAGGIDTQYF.

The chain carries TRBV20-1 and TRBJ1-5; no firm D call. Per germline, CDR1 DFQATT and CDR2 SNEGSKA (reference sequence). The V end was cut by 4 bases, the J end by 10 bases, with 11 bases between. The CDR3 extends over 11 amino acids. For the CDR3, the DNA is TGCAGTGCTACCCTATTTGGTCCCCAGCATTTT. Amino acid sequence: CSATLFGPQHF.

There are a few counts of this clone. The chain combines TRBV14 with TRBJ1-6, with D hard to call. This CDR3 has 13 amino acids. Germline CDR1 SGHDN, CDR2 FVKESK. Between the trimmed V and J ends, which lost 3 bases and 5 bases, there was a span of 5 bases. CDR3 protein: CASSQRNNSPLHF. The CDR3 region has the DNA TGTGCCAGCAGCCAGAGGAATAATTCACCCCTCCACTTT.

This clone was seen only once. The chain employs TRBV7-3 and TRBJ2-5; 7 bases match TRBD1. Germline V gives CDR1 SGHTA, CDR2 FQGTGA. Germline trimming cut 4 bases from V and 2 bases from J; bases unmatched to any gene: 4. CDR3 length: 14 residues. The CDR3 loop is CASSSPGQQETQYF. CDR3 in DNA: TGTGCCAGCAGCTCACCGGGACAGCAAGAGACCCAGTACTTC.

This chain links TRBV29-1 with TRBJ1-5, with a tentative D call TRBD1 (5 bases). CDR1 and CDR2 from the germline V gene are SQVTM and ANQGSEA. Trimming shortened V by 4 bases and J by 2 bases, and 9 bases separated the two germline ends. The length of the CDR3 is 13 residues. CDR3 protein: CSVGGSRNQPQHF. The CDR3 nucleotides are TGCAGCGTTGGGGGCAGCCGCAATCAGCCCCAGCATTTT.

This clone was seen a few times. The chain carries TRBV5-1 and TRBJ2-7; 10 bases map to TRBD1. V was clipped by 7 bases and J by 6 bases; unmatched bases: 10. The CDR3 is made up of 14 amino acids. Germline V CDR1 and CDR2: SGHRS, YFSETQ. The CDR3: CASGSGQGLGEQYF. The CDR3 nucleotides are TGCGCCAGCGGATCGGGACAGGGGTTGGGCGAGCAGTACTTC.

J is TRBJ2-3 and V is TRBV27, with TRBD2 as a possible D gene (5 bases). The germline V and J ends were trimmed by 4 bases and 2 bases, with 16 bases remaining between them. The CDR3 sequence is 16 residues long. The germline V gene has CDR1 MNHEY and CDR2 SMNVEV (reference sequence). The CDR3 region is CASSSIKDSNTDTQYF. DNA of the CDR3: TGTGCCAGCAGTTCGATTAAGGACTCAAACACAGATACGCAGTATTTT.

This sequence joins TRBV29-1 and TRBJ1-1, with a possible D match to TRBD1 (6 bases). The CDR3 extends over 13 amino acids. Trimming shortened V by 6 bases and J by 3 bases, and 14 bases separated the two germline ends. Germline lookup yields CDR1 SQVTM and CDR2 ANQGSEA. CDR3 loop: CSVRGQWDTEAFF. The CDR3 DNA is TGCAGCGTCCGTGGACAGTGGGACACTGAAGCTTTCTTT.

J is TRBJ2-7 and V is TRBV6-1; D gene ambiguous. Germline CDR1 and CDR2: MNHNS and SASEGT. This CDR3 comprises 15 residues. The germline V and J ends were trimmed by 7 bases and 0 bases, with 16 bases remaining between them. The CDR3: CASNPRPPSSYEQYF. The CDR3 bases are TGTGCCAGCAACCCTCGCCCCCCTAGCTCCTACGAGCAGTACTTC.

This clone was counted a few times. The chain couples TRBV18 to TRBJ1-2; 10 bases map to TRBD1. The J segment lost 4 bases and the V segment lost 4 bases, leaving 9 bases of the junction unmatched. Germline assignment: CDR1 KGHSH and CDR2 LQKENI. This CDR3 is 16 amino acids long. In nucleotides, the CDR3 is TGTGCCAGCTCACGGACTCCGGGACAGGGGATCTATGGCTACACCTTC. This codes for CASSRTPGQGIYGYTF.

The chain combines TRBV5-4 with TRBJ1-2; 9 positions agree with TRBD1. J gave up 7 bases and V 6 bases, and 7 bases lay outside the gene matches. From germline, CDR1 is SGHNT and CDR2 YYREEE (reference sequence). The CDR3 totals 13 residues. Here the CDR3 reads CASTRQGDGGYTF. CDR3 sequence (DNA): TGTGCCAGCACCCGACAGGGGGATGGTGGCTACACCTTC.

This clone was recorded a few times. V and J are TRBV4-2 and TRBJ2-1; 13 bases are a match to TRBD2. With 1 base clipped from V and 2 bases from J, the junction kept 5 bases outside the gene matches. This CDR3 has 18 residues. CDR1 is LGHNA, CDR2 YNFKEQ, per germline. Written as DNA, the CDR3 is TGTGCCAGCAGCCAAGCGACTAGCGGGAGGAGCACCTACAATGAGCAGTTCTTC. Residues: CASSQATSGRSTYNEQFF.

The CDR3 reads CASSRWTGPTGELFF. The CDR3 DNA reads TGTGCCAGCAGTCGTTGGACAGGGCCCACCGGGGAGCTGTTTTTT. The chain employs TRBV27 and TRBJ2-2, with 8 bases lining up with TRBD1. V trimming: 5 bases; J trimming: 4 bases; junction bases outside the gene matches: 6. The CDR3 has 15 residues. Germline lookup yields CDR1 MNHEY and CDR2 SMNVEV (reference sequence).

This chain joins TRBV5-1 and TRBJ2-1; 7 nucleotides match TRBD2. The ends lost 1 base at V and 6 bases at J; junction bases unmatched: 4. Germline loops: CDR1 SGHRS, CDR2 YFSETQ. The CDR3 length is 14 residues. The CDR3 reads CASSLSGDLNEQFF. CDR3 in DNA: TGCGCCAGCAGCTTGAGCGGGGATCTCAATGAGCAGTTCTTC.

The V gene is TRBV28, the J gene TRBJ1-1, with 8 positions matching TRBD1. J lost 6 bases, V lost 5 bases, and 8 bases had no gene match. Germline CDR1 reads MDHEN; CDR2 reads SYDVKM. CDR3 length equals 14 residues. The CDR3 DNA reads TGTGCCAGCAGTGGAACCAGGGGGCTGGCTGAAGCTTTCTTT. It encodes CASSGTRGLAEAFF. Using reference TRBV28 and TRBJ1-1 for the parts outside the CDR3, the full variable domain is DVKVTQSSRYLVKRTGEKVFLECVQDMDHENMFWYRQDPGLGLRLIYFSYDVKMKEKGDIPEGYSVSREKKERFSLILESASTNQTSMYLCASSGTRGLAEAFFGQGTRLTVV.

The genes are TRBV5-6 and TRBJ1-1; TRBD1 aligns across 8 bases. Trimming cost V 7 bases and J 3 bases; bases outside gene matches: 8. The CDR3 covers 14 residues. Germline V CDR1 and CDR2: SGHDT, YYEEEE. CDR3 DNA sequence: TGTGCCAGCGACCACAGGGGGTCATACACTGAAGCTTTCTTT. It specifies CASDHRGSYTEAFF.

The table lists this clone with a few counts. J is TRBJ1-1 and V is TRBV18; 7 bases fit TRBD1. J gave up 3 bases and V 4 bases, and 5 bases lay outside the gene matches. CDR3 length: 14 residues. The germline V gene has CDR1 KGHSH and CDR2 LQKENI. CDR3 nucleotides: TGTGCCAGCTCACGGACAGGTTGGGACACTGAAGCTTTCTTT. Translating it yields CASSRTGWDTEAFF.

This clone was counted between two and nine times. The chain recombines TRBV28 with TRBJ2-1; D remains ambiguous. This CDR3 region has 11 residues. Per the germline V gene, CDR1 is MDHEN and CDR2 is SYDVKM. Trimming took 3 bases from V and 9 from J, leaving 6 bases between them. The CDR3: CASSFLSEQFF. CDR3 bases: TGTGCCAGCAGTTTCCTCAGTGAGCAGTTCTTC.

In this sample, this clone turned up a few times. In DNA, the CDR3 is TGCGCCAGCAGACCGGGACTAGCAGCCAAAAACATTCAGTACTTC. Encoded protein: CASRPGLAAKNIQYF. This chain connects TRBV5-1 to TRBJ2-4, with 9 bases lining up with TRBD2. Germline V gene lookup returns CDR1 SGHRS and CDR2 YFSETQ. This CDR3 has 15 residues. Losses at the gene ends were 5 bases for V and 0 bases for J; bases not matched to a gene: 3. The full variable domain, its missing parts supplied by reference TRBV5-1 and TRBJ2-4, is KAGVTQTPRYLIKTRGQQVTLSCSPISGHRSVSWYQQTPGQGLQFLFEYFSETQRNKGNFPGRFSGRQFSNSRSEMNVSTLELGDSALYLCASRPGLAAKNIQYFGAGTRLSVL.

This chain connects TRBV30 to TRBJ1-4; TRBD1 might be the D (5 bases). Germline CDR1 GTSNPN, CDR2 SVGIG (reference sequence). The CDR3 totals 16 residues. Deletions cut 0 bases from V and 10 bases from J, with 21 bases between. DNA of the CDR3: TGTGCCTGGAGTGTAGCGTGGGGCACAAGTTCCCGAAAACTGTTTTTT. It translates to CAWSVAWGTSSRKLFF.

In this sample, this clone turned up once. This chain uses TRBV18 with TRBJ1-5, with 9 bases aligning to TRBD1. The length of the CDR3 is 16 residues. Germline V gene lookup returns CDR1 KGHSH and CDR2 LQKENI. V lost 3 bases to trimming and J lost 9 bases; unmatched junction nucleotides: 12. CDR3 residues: CASSPKDRGALGPQHF. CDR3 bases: TGTGCCAGCTCACCGAAGGACAGGGGCGCGTTAGGGCCCCAGCATTTT.

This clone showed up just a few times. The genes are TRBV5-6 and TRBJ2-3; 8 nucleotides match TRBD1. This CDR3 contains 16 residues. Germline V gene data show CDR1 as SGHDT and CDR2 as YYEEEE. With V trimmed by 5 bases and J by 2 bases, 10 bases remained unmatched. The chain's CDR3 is CASRQPGQALTDTQYF. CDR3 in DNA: TGTGCCAGCAGGCAACCGGGACAGGCCCTCACAGATACGCAGTATTTT.

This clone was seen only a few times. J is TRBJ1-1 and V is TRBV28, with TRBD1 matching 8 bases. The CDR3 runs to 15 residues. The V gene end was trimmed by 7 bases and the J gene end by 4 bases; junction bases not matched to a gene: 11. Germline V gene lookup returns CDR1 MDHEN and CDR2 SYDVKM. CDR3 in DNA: TGTGCCAGCATTCCAGGGGGCCGTCATAGCACTGAAGCTTTCTTT. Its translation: CASIPGGRHSTEAFF.

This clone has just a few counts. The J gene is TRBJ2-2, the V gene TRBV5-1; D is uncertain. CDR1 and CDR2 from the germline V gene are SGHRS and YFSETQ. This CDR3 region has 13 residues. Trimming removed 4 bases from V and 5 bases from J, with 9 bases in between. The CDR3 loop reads CASSPQATGELFF. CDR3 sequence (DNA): TGCGCCAGCAGCCCCCAGGCGACCGGGGAGCTGTTTTTT.

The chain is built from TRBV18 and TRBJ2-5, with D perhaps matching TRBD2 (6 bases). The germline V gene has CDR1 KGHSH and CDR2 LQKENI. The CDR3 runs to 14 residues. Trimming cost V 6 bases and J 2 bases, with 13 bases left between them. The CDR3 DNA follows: TGTGCCAGCTCCCCCACCAGCGGGCAAGAGACCCAGTACTTC. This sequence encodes CASSPTSGQETQYF.